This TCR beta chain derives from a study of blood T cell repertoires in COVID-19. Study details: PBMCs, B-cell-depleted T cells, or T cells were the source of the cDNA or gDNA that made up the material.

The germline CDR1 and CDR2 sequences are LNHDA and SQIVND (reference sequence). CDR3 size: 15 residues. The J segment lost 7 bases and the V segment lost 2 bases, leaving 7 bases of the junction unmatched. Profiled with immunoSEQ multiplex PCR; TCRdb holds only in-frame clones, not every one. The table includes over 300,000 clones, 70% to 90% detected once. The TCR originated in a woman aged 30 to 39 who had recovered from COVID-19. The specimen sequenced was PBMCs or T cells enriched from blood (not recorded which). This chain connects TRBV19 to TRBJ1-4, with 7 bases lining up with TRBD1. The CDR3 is CASSIPRQGGEKLFF. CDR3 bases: TGTGCCAGTAGTATACCTCGACAGGGAGGTGAAAAACTGTTTTTT.